The entry below gives a single T cell receptor (beta chain) sequence along with its context. What it recognizes is unknown. This specimen comes from a study of cytomegalovirus exposure and HLA in healthy donors. Broader study findings: Reports credit the classifier with highly specific, highly sensitive diagnosis of cytomegalovirus status.

The CDR3 is made up of 15 amino acids. The junction had 10 bases not matched to a gene; V was cut back by 6 bases and J by 4 bases. Germline lookup yields CDR1 GTSNPN and CDR2 SVGIG (reference sequence). With 60 Vbeta and 13 Jbeta primers, the PCR was carried out. Profiling relied on immunoSEQ multiplex PCR, and the TCRdb table lists in-frame clones only, not all of them. The sample has some 130,000 clones; around 86% are singletons. The TCR comes from a woman in her fifties or sixties in good health and CMV-seropositive. Sequences were obtained from PBMCs. The V and J genes are TRBV30 and TRBJ2-2; TRBD2 agrees at 8 bases. The CDR3 spells CACPDLAGATGELFF. CDR3 nucleotide sequence: TGTGCCTGTCCGGACCTAGCGGGCGCCACCGGGGAGCTGTTTTTT.